One and the same sample provided the 23 T cell receptor beta chains below, sequenced in a study of cytotoxic CD8 clonotypes in ibrutinib-treated CLL. This table comes from immunoSEQ multiplex PCR, and its TCRdb copy is limited to in-frame clones, with some not included. This table holds about 140,000 clones, around 93% found once. The sequencing here drew on PBMCs, taken after 12 months of ibrutinib treatment. The origin of the receptors is a human donor with chronic lymphocytic leukemia.

The rearrangement links TRBV5-1 to TRBJ1-1; TRBD1 aligns across 7 bases. Germline V lookup: CDR1 SGHRS, CDR2 YFSETQ. V shed 0 bases and J 1 base; nucleotides not matched to a gene: 3. This CDR3 is 15 amino acids long. The CDR3 region has the DNA TGCGCCAGCAGCTTGGATCCAGGGGGGAACACTGAAGCTTTCTTT. It specifies CASSLDPGGNTEAFF.

This chain joins TRBV19 and TRBJ2-4; possibly TRBD2 for D (5 bases). Germline V gene sequence: CDR1 LNHDA, CDR2 SQIVND (reference sequence). This CDR3 contains 15 residues. V was clipped by 5 bases and J by 0 bases, with 11 bases between them. DNA of the CDR3: TGTGCCAGTAGTTACCCGGGGATAGCCAAAAACATTCAGTACTTC. Translation: CASSYPGIAKNIQYF.

DNA for the CDR3: TGTGCCAGCAGCCTGTACAGGGGTAGGGACAATGAGCAGTTCTTC. Translation: CASSLYRGRDNEQFF. The V gene is TRBV21-1, the J gene TRBJ2-1; the tabulated D call, TRBD1, remains unverified against the DNA. TRBV21-1 is flagged as a pseudogene. This CDR3 spans 15 amino acids.

The CDR3 DNA reads TGTGCCAGCAGCTTAGACCCAGCGCCCCAAGAGACCCAGTACTTC. Protein product: CASSLDPAPQETQYF. The chain employs TRBV11-2 and TRBJ2-5, with D unclear. The CDR3 length is 15 residues. The germline V gene encodes CDR1 SGHAT and CDR2 FQNNGV. The V gene lost 0 bases and the J gene lost 1 base, with 9 bases spanning the gap.

The CDR3 DNA reads as TGTGCCAGCTCCCACTCTTCGTACAATGAGCAGTTCTTC. Translated, it gives CASSHSSYNEQFF. J is TRBJ2-1 and V is TRBV18; unclear D gene. Trimming stripped 6 bases from V and 4 bases from J, with 10 bases between. Germline V lookup: CDR1 KGHSH, CDR2 LQKENI. This CDR3 comprises 13 residues.

V usage is TRBV6-4 and J usage is TRBJ2-1; 7 positions match TRBD2. The V gene end was trimmed by 1 base and the J gene end by 5 bases; junction bases not matched to a gene: 5. The CDR3 has 15 residues. The germline V gene has CDR1 MRHNA and CDR2 SNTAGT. The CDR3 DNA reads as TGTGCCAGCAGTGACTTTCCTAGCGGCGACAATGAGCAGTTCTTC. This encodes CASSDFPSGDNEQFF.

The genes are TRBV6-1 and TRBJ1-1; tentative D call: TRBD1 (5 bases). This CDR3 is 16 amino acids long. Trimming removed 0 bases from V and 2 bases from J, with 13 bases in between. CDR1 is MNHNS, CDR2 SASEGT, per germline. The CDR3 is CASSEAWGTGNTEAFF. The CDR3 coding sequence is TGTGCCAGCAGTGAAGCGTGGGGAACAGGAAACACTGAAGCTTTCTTT.

The table lists this clone with a count of one. The chain links TRBV7-2 to TRBJ2-2; tentative D call: TRBD1 (6 bases). V was shortened by 5 bases and J by 4 bases, with 14 bases between the two germline ends. The germline CDR1 and CDR2 sequences are SGHTA and FQGNSA. The CDR3 runs 15 residues. DNA of the CDR3: TGTGCCAGCAGCCAGGGACACCTCGGCACCGGGGAGCTGTTTTTT. Translating it yields CASSQGHLGTGELFF.

The chain has TRBV2 and TRBJ2-7; 8 bases match TRBD2. Germline lookup yields CDR1 SNHLY and CDR2 FYNNEI. The CDR3 loop spans 17 amino acids. V trimming: 0 bases; J trimming: 2 bases; junction bases outside the gene matches: 9. In DNA, the CDR3 is TGTGCCAGCAGTGAAGCGAAGGATAGCGGGGCCCCCTACGAGCAGTACTTC. It codes for CASSEAKDSGAPYEQYF.

The CDR3, as DNA: TGTGCCAGCAGTTTCGACAGGGGACCTGGAAACACCATATATTTT. Protein sequence: CASSFDRGPGNTIYF. The chain is built from TRBV6-1 and TRBJ1-3, with 8 bases matching TRBD1. V was pared by 5 bases and J by 2 bases, with 5 bases of the junction left unmatched. Looked up from germline, CDR1 is MNHNS and CDR2 is SASEGT. CDR3 size: 15 residues.

The CDR3 is CASSQDRNFQETQYF. The CDR3 DNA reads as TGCGCCAGCAGCCAAGATCGGAACTTCCAAGAGACCCAGTACTTC. This chain joins TRBV4-3 and TRBJ2-5; D not certain. The CDR3 loop spans 15 amino acids. Germline-derived CDR1 and CDR2 are LGHNA and YSLEER. V gave up 0 bases and J gave up 1 base, with 9 bases separating them.

The J gene is TRBJ2-1, the V gene TRBV9, with 8 bases lining up with TRBD2. The germline CDR1 and CDR2 sequences are SGDLS and YYNGEE. V gave up 5 bases and J gave up 5 bases; unmatched junction bases: 15. The CDR3 has 17 amino acids. DNA of the CDR3: TGTGCCAGCAGGGGGGCATCGGCGGGAGGCCGGGACAATGAGCAGTTCTTC. It encodes CASRGASAGGRDNEQFF.

The rearrangement links TRBV5-1 to TRBJ2-2; D is ambiguous. The CDR3 length is 17 residues. The germline V gene encodes CDR1 SGHRS and CDR2 YFSETQ. The V gene lost 4 bases and the J gene lost 3 bases, with 19 bases spanning the gap. CDR3 residues: CASSKGLPLVDTGELFF. The CDR3 DNA follows: TGCGCCAGCAGCAAGGGCCTCCCTCTGGTAGACACCGGGGAGCTGTTTTTT. Full variable domain (rest looked up from reference TRBV5-1 and TRBJ2-2): KAGVTQTPRYLIKTRGQQVTLSCSPISGHRSVSWYQQTPGQGLQFLFEYFSETQRNKGNFPGRFSGRQFSNSRSEMNVSTLELGDSALYLCASSKGLPLVDTGELFFGEGSRLTVL.

The chain couples TRBV28 to TRBJ1-1; D not resolved. Germline V gene sequence: CDR1 MDHEN, CDR2 SYDVKM. The CDR3 sequence is 12 residues long. The CDR3 DNA sequence: TGTGCGAGCCGCCGGTTGGGGACTGAAGCTTTCTTT. This gives the protein CASRRLGTEAFF.

V is TRBV27 and J is TRBJ2-3; 8 bases map to TRBD2. The V and J ends lost 0 bases and 2 bases, in that order; junction bases with no gene match: 4. CDR3 length: 16 residues. The germline gives CDR1 MNHEY, CDR2 SMNVEV (reference sequence). For the CDR3, the DNA is TGTGCCAGCAGTTTATCGACTAGCGCCCTCACAGATACGCAGTATTTT. Translated, it gives CASSLSTSALTDTQYF.

The chain carries TRBV10-1 and TRBJ2-3; 8 bases fit TRBD2. Germline loops: CDR1 WNHNN, CDR2 SYGVQD (reference sequence). V trimming: 6 bases; J trimming: 13 bases; junction bases outside the gene matches: 9. The CDR3 consists of 12 residues. The DNA of the CDR3 is TGCGCCAGCAGAGATACTAGCGGAGGGAAGTATTTT. Its translation: CASRDTSGGKYF.

The chain links TRBV12-5 to TRBJ2-6; maybe TRBD1 (5 bases). Trimming removed 5 bases from V and 5 bases from J, with 19 bases in between. The V gene's germline CDR1 is LGHNT and CDR2 FRNRAP. This CDR3 has 17 amino acids. This chain's CDR3 is CASGTSQGQSRANVLTF. As DNA, the CDR3 is TGTGCTAGTGGTACGTCTCAAGGACAAAGTCGGGCCAACGTCCTGACTTTC.

This clone came up a few times. V and J are TRBV11-3 and TRBJ2-5, with D possibly being TRBD2 (5 bases). Germline V gene sequence: CDR1 SGHNT, CDR2 YENEEA. The V end lost 4 bases, the J end lost 2 bases, and 17 bases lay between the germline ends. This CDR3 has 16 residues. In DNA form, the CDR3 reads TGTGCCAGCAGCTCGAGCCCGGGAACAATTCAAGAGACCCAGTACTTC. This codes for CASSSSPGTIQETQYF.

This clone was seen only once. This sequence joins TRBV4-3 and TRBJ1-3; TRBD1 is a possible D gene (5 bases). The V end was cut by 4 bases, the J end by 0 bases, with 10 bases between. The germline V gene has CDR1 LGHNA and CDR2 YSLEER. The CDR3 is made up of 15 amino acids. The CDR3 sequence is CASSLGRNSGNTIYF. CDR3 DNA: TGCGCCAGCAGCCTGGGACGGAACTCTGGAAACACCATATATTTT.

The chain joins TRBV6-5 to TRBJ2-3; 7 bases line up with TRBD1. This CDR3 is 16 amino acids long. Per the germline V gene, CDR1 is MNHEY and CDR2 is SVGAGI. The J segment lost 0 bases and the V segment lost 2 bases, leaving 5 bases of the junction unmatched. The CDR3, as DNA: TGTGCCAGCAGTTACCGGACAGGTCTTAGCACAGATACGCAGTATTTT. Translated: CASSYRTGLSTDTQYF.

V and J are TRBV6-5 and TRBJ1-1; unclear D gene. Germline V gene sequence: CDR1 MNHEY, CDR2 SVGAGI. V dropped 0 bases and J dropped 4 bases, with 6 bases sitting between them. The CDR3 runs to 13 residues. In nucleotides, the CDR3 is TGTGCCAGCAGTTACTCGATTATCACTGAAGCTTTCTTT. It encodes CASSYSIITEAFF.

This clone was seen just once. This chain uses TRBV27 with TRBJ2-2; D remains unclear. Germline V CDR1 and CDR2: MNHEY, SMNVEV (reference sequence). The CDR3 is 13 amino acids. Trimming left V 5 bases short and J 4 bases short, with 8 bases between. The CDR3 here is CASSQFVTGELFF. The DNA for the CDR3 is TGTGCCAGCAGTCAGTTTGTCACCGGGGAGCTGTTTTTT.

The sample holds a few counts of this clone. This chain uses TRBV19 with TRBJ1-2, with D hard to call. From germline, CDR1 is LNHDA and CDR2 SQIVND (reference sequence). The CDR3 totals 12 residues. Between the trimmed V and J ends, which lost 11 bases and 2 bases, there was a span of 12 bases. CDR3 DNA: TGTGCCTGCCTCGGAAGAAACTATGGCTACACCTTC. Protein: CACLGRNYGYTF.